The T cell receptor (beta chain) under discussion was sequenced for a study of cytomegalovirus exposure and HLA in healthy donors. Study details: Per a later analysis, the roughly 690 first-cohort and some 130 validation repertoires shared one platform.

As concerns this clone: Its antigen is as yet unknown.

Study-level results: Researchers counted 180 or so TCR beta chains as cytomegalovirus-associated. Most TCR sequences were rare, but some public TCRs occurred in many donors.

The data were produced by immunoSEQ multiplex PCR, yet TCRdb's version contains in-frame clones alone and is incomplete. The sample has 50,000 to 80,000 clones; roughly 91% are singletons. The CDR3 extends over 17 amino acids. CDR1 and CDR2 (germline): LGHNA, YSLEER. Trimming left V 0 bases short and J 0 bases short, with 9 bases between. J is TRBJ2-6 and V is TRBV4-3, with a weak D call TRBD1 (6 bases). The specimen sequenced was PBMCs. This receptor was taken from a woman aged 18-30 years in good health and CMV-seronegative. The CDR3 reads CASSQDWGLSGANVLTF. The CDR3 coding sequence is TGCGCCAGCAGCCAAGATTGGGGGCTCTCTGGGGCCAACGTCCTGACTTTC.